The 21 T cell receptor beta chains below come from one sample, sequenced in a study of cytotoxic CD8 clonotypes in ibrutinib-treated CLL. The method was immunoSEQ multiplex PCR; TCRdb's version includes in-frame clones alone and lacks a portion of them. The sample shows about 310,000 clones, around four fifths of them seen only once. This specimen was PBMCs, taken before ibrutinib treatment. Receptors were obtained from a human donor with chronic lymphocytic leukemia.

The chain has TRBV15 and TRBJ2-4; D might be TRBD1 (6 bases). The CDR3 extends over 15 amino acids. The V end was cut by 4 bases, the J end by 9 bases, with 19 bases between. The germline CDR1 and CDR2 sequences are LNHNV and YYDKDF (reference sequence). The CDR3 reads CATSKNTGQLSIQYF. CDR3 coding DNA: TGTGCCACCAGCAAAAACACGGGACAACTTAGCATTCAGTACTTC.

This clone turned up a few times. This chain joins TRBV6-6 and TRBJ1-1; D perhaps matches TRBD1 (6 bases). Looked up from germline, CDR1 is MNHNY and CDR2 is SVGAGI (reference sequence). The V end lost 5 bases, the J end lost 7 bases, and 14 bases lay between the germline ends. The CDR3 totals 13 residues. The CDR3 reads CASSPLGQYEAFF. The CDR3, as DNA: TGTGCCAGCAGTCCGCTAGGACAGTATGAAGCTTTCTTT.

This chain joins TRBV30 and TRBJ2-7; TRBD2 is a possible D gene (5 bases). Trimming left V 3 bases short and J 9 bases short, with 21 bases between. This CDR3 is 14 amino acids long. CDR1 and CDR2 from the germline V gene are GTSNPN and SVGIG (reference sequence). The CDR3 DNA is TGTGCCTGGAGCGGGCGGGCCACCTCTAAGGGGCAGTACTTC. Translating gives CAWSGRATSKGQYF.

The chain joins TRBV6-6 to TRBJ1-2; perhaps TRBD1 as D (6 bases). The CDR3 runs to 12 residues. Trimming cost V 7 bases and J 6 bases, with 12 bases left between them. The germline CDR1 and CDR2 sequences are MNHNY and SVGAGI (reference sequence). Written as DNA, the CDR3 is TGTGCCAGCAACGCAGGGGTCCATGGCTACACCTTC. Residues: CASNAGVHGYTF.

Only a few counts were recorded for this clone. The chain is built from TRBV19 and TRBJ2-5, with 10 bases lining up with TRBD2. Trimming cost V 0 bases and J 3 bases; bases outside gene matches: 1. The CDR3 runs 15 residues. Germline V CDR1 and CDR2: LNHDA, SQIVND (reference sequence). CDR3 residues: CASSIEGLAEETQYF. The DNA of the CDR3 is TGTGCCAGTAGTATAGAAGGACTAGCGGAAGAGACCCAGTACTTC.

The chain recombines TRBV28 with TRBJ1-3, with D perhaps TRBD1 (5 bases). This CDR3 is built from 14 residues. With 8 bases removed from V and 2 bases from J, the gap between germline ends came to 13 bases. Germline CDR1 is MDHEN and CDR2 is SYDVKM. CDR3 DNA: TGTGCCAGCCGGGACTCTAACCCTGGAAACACCATATATTTT. Translating it yields CASRDSNPGNTIYF. Drawing the rest from reference TRBV28 and TRBJ1-3, the complete variable domain is DVKVTQSSRYLVKRTGEKVFLECVQDMDHENMFWYRQDPGLGLRLIYFSYDVKMKEKGDIPEGYSVSREKKERFSLILESASTNQTSMYLCASRDSNPGNTIYFGEGSWLTVV.

The chain uses TRBV5-1 and TRBJ2-7; 7 positions agree with TRBD1. V was pared by 2 bases and J by 4 bases, with 6 bases of the junction left unmatched. Per germline, CDR1 SGHRS and CDR2 YFSETQ. This CDR3 is 14 amino acids long. CDR3 DNA sequence: TGCGCCAGCAGCTTCCGGGACAGTGAATACGAGCAGTACTTC. This encodes CASSFRDSEYEQYF.

The chain links TRBV4-2 to TRBJ2-1; TRBD2 matches at 7 bases. Germline CDR1 reads LGHNA; CDR2 reads YNFKEQ. This CDR3 region has 17 residues. J was trimmed by 3 bases and V by 1 base; bases with no gene match: 9. CDR3 sequence (DNA): TGTGCCAGCAGCCAAGGTCGAGCGGGGAGTGGCTACAATGAGCAGTTCTTC. Amino acids: CASSQGRAGSGYNEQFF.

V usage is TRBV30 and J usage is TRBJ1-2, with D possibly TRBD1 on 5 matching bases. Germline-derived CDR1 and CDR2 are GTSNPN and SVGIG (reference sequence). Trimming shortened V by 7 bases and J by 3 bases, and 6 bases separated the two germline ends. This CDR3 is built from 10 residues. The CDR3 loop reads CASRDYGYTF. The CDR3, as DNA: TGTGCCTCCAGGGACTATGGCTACACCTTC.

The chain carries TRBV4-3 and TRBJ2-7, with D possibly TRBD1 on 5 matching bases. Germline assignment: CDR1 LGHNA and CDR2 YSLEER. Trimming shortened V by 0 bases and J by 0 bases, and 18 bases separated the two germline ends. This CDR3 has 18 amino acids. DNA of the CDR3: TGCGCCAGCAGCCAAGAGGCAACAGGCAGTCGGTCCTCCTACGAGCAGTACTTC. This codes for CASSQEATGSRSSYEQYF.

V usage is TRBV9 and J usage is TRBJ2-5; TRBD2 is a possible D gene (5 bases). Trimming removed 4 bases from V and 1 base from J, with 14 bases in between. Germline V lookup: CDR1 SGDLS, CDR2 YYNGEE. This CDR3 is 15 amino acids long. CDR3: CASSLSGALQETQYF. The DNA for the CDR3 is TGTGCCAGCAGCCTAAGCGGTGCCCTCCAAGAGACCCAGTACTTC.

This chain uses TRBV2 with TRBJ2-3, with 8 bases matching TRBD2. The CDR3 runs 16 residues. The germline V gene encodes CDR1 SNHLY and CDR2 FYNNEI. V shed 3 bases and J 4 bases; nucleotides not matched to a gene: 9. CDR3 in amino acids: CASSEREADSSDTQYF. CDR3 DNA: TGTGCCAGCAGTGAGCGGGAGGCCGATTCATCAGATACGCAGTATTTT.

The rearrangement joins TRBV29-1 to TRBJ2-2, with TRBD1 matching over 8 bases. Germline trimming cut 2 bases from V and 2 bases from J; bases unmatched to any gene: 4. Germline loops: CDR1 SQVTM, CDR2 ANQGSEA. The CDR3 length is 15 residues. CDR3 sequence (DNA): TGCAGCGTTGAAAGTGACAGGGGAAACACCGGGGAGCTGTTTTTT. Protein: CSVESDRGNTGELFF.

The V gene is TRBV30, the J gene TRBJ1-1, with D possibly being TRBD1 (5 bases). Deletions cut 3 bases from V and 1 base from J, with 9 bases between. CDR3 length equals 13 residues. Per the germline V gene, CDR1 is GTSNPN and CDR2 is SVGIG (reference sequence). The CDR3 bases are TGTGCCTGGAGCGACGACAGGAACACTGAAGCTTTCTTT. Translation: CAWSDDRNTEAFF. The full variable domain, its missing parts supplied by reference TRBV30 and TRBJ1-1, is SQTIHQWPATLVQPVGSPLSLECTVEGTSNPNLYWYRQAAGRGLQLLFYSVGIGQISSEVPQNLSASRPQDRQFILSSKKLLLSDSGFYLCAWSDDRNTEAFFGQGTRLTVV.

The chain couples TRBV15 to TRBJ2-1, with TRBD2 as a possible D gene (5 bases). The CDR3 loop spans 17 amino acids. V gave up 7 bases and J gave up 0 bases, with 19 bases separating them. Germline-derived CDR1 and CDR2 are LNHNV and YYDKDF (reference sequence). For the CDR3, the DNA is TGTGCCACCACGGCGGGTATCGGCCTGAGCTCCTACAATGAGCAGTTCTTC. Protein product: CATTAGIGLSSYNEQFF.

The CDR3 region has the DNA TGTGCCACCAGCAGGGGCCCCGCAGGGAGAGAGACCCAGTACTTC. Translation gives CATSRGPAGRETQYF. The V and J genes are TRBV15 and TRBJ2-5, with D perhaps matching TRBD1 or TRBD2 (5 bases each). The V gene lost 3 bases and the J gene lost 4 bases, with 15 bases spanning the gap. This CDR3 contains 15 residues. CDR1 and CDR2 (germline): LNHNV, YYDKDF (reference sequence). Variable domain in full (rest from reference TRBV15 and TRBJ2-5): DAMVIQNPRYQVTQFGKPVTLSCSQTLNHNVMYWYQQKSSQAPKLLFHYYDKDFNNEADTPDNFQSRRPNTSFCFLDIRSPGLGDTAMYLCATSRGPAGRETQYFGPGTRLLVL.

This chain uses TRBV7-9 with TRBJ2-5, with D perhaps TRBD1 (6 bases). Germline-derived CDR1 and CDR2 are SEHNR and FQNEAQ (reference sequence). This CDR3 has 14 residues. V lost 4 bases and J lost 2, with 11 bases in between. CDR3 protein: CASSSGQQQETQYF. As DNA, the CDR3 is TGTGCCAGCAGCTCAGGACAGCAACAAGAGACCCAGTACTTC.

V usage is TRBV4-3 and J usage is TRBJ2-7; D is unclear. V lost 5 bases to trimming and J lost 2 bases, with 16 bases between them. The length of the CDR3 is 15 residues. Germline V lookup: CDR1 LGHNA, CDR2 YSLEER. Here the CDR3 DNA reads TGCGCCAGCAGCGTGCTCGACTCCCCCACCTACGAGCAGTACTTC. It translates to CASSVLDSPTYEQYF.

J is TRBJ1-1 and V is TRBV9, with D unclear. Germline CDR1 is SGDLS and CDR2 is YYNGEE. The V end lost 4 bases, the J end lost 2 bases, and 6 bases lay between the germline ends. The CDR3 has 12 residues. The chain's CDR3 is CASSPLNTEAFF. The DNA of the CDR3 is TGTGCCAGCAGCCCGCTAAACACTGAAGCTTTCTTT.

This rearrangement joins TRBV30 to TRBJ2-1; 11 nucleotides line up with TRBD2. CDR1 and CDR2 from the germline V gene are GTSNPN and SVGIG (reference sequence). Trimming removed 7 bases from V and 2 bases from J; junction bases left unmatched: 7. CDR3 length: 15 amino acids. CDR3 sequence (DNA): TGTGCCTCCGGTCCGGGACTAGCGGCCTACAATGAGCAGTTCTTC. It codes for CASGPGLAAYNEQFF.

This clone was seen more than once but under ten times. This chain links TRBV28 with TRBJ1-1, with D uncertain. The V end was cut by 4 bases, the J end by 0 bases, with 18 bases between. Per the germline V gene, CDR1 is MDHEN and CDR2 is SYDVKM. This CDR3 is 17 amino acids long. Here the CDR3 DNA reads TGTGCCAGCAGTTGGCTTCAATACGGGCTTATGAACACTGAAGCTTTCTTT. This encodes CASSWLQYGLMNTEAFF.